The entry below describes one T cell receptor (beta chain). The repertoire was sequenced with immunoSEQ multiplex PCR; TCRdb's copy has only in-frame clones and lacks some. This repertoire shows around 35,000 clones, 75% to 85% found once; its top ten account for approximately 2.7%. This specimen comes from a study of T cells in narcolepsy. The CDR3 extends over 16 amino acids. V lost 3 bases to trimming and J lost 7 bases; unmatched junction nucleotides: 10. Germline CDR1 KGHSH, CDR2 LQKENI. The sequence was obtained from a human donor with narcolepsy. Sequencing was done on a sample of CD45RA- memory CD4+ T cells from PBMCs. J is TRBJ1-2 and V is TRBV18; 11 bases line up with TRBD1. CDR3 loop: CASSPGFGQGAGGYTF. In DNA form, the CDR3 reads TGTGCCAGCTCACCCGGCTTTGGACAGGGGGCCGGTGGCTACACCTTC. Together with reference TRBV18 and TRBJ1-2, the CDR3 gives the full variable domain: NAGVMQNPRHLVRRRGQEARLRCSPMKGHSHVYWYRQLPEEGLKFMVYLQKENIIDESGMPKERFSAEFPKEGPSILRIQQVVRGDSAAYFCASSPGFGQGAGGYTFGSGTRLTVV.